The rows below give T cell receptor beta chains drawn from one sample of a study of cytomegalovirus exposure and HLA in healthy donors. Sequencing used immunoSEQ multiplex PCR; TCRdb keeps in-frame clones, though not all of them. The repertoire has 120,000 or so clones, roughly two thirds of them found once; the top ten carry approximately 1.5%. The sample was PBMCs. The receptors originated from a man younger than 45 in good health and CMV-seropositive. CDR3s include the opening cysteine and the closing phenylalanine or tryptophan. The D gene is left open where the match is weak. Clone size, where shown, is once, few, many, or a class for clones that have expanded.

DNA: TGCGCCAGCAGCCAAAGAACCGGGACAGGGGGCTACGAGCAGTACTTC
CDR3: CASSQRTGTGGYEQYF
D: TRBD1
V: TRBV4-1
size: -
J: TRBJ2-7

DNA: TGCGCCAGCAGCCAAGAACTAGGGCGACTAGCGGGAGCAGTGCCCTACAATGAGCAGTTCTTC
CDR3: CASSQELGRLAGAVPYNEQFF
D: TRBD2
V: TRBV4-1
size: -
J: TRBJ2-1

DNA: TGTGCCACCAGCAGTGGACTAGCGGGGGTCACAGATACGCAGTATTTT
CDR3: CATSSGLAGVTDTQYF
D: TRBD2
V: TRBV15
size: -
J: TRBJ2-3

DNA: TGTGCCAGCAGTGAACAGGGTAGCACAGATACGCAGTATTTT
CDR3: CASSEQGSTDTQYF
D: -
V: TRBV2
size: -
J: TRBJ2-3

DNA: TGTGCCAGCAGCTTCAGCTCCGGGACTAGCGGGAACACCGGGGAGCTGTTTTTT
CDR3: CASSFSSGTSGNTGELFF
D: TRBD2
V: TRBV7-9
size: -
J: TRBJ2-2

DNA: TGTGCCAGCATTCTGGACAGGGGCAATCAGCCCCAGCATTTT
CDR3: CASILDRGNQPQHF
D: TRBD1
V: TRBV2
size: -
J: TRBJ1-5

DNA: TGTGCCAGCAGAACAGGGAACACTGAAGCTTTCTTT
CDR3: CASRTGNTEAFF
D: -
V: TRBV2
size: -
J: TRBJ1-1

DNA: TGTGCCAGCAGCTTAATTACCCTAGGAGAGGAGGTAGATACGCAGTATTTT
CDR3: CASSLITLGEEVDTQYF
D: -
V: TRBV7-3
size: -
J: TRBJ2-3

DNA: TGTGCCAGCAGCCTAAGTGTTGGGACAGGGGTTCAGCCCCAGCATTTT
CDR3: CASSLSVGTGVQPQHF
D: TRBD1
V: TRBV28
size: -
J: TRBJ1-5

DNA: TGTGCCAGCAGCCTGAATCAGCCCCAGCATTTT
CDR3: CASSLNQPQHF
D: -
V: TRBV28
size: -
J: TRBJ1-5

DNA: TGTGCCAGCTCCTCGGGCCAGGGAGGCCAGCCCCAGCATTTT
CDR3: CASSSGQGGQPQHF
D: -
V: TRBV28
size: -
J: TRBJ1-5

DNA: TGTGCCAGCAGGGCGGGTACTGGAAACACCATATATTTT
CDR3: CASRAGTGNTIYF
D: -
V: TRBV7-9
size: few
J: TRBJ1-3

DNA: TGCGCCAGCAGCCAACTACCCCAGGGGATCTACGAGCAGTACTTC
CDR3: CASSQLPQGIYEQYF
D: -
V: TRBV4-1
size: -
J: TRBJ2-7

DNA: TGCGCCAGCAGCATGGACTCTCTAAATACCTACGAGCAGTACTTC
CDR3: CASSMDSLNTYEQYF
D: -
V: TRBV5-1
size: -
J: TRBJ2-7

DNA: TGCGCCAGCAGCTTGGCTGACACCATAGAGCAGTACTTC
CDR3: CASSLADTIEQYF
D: -
V: TRBV5-1
size: -
J: TRBJ2-7

DNA: TGTGCCAGCGGGGGGGGGAGCGGAAGCTCCTACGAGCAGTACTTC
CDR3: CASGGGSGSSYEQYF
D: TRBD2
V: TRBV9
size: -
J: TRBJ2-7

DNA: TGTGCCAGCAGTGCGGGACTAGCGGGAGGGCTACTCTACGGGCAGTACTTC
CDR3: CASSAGLAGGLLYGQYF
D: TRBD2
V: TRBV27
size: -
J: TRBJ2-7

DNA: TGTGCCAGCAGCTCTTACAGGGGGCGAGGAGATACGCAGTATTTT
CDR3: CASSSYRGRGDTQYF
D: TRBD1
V: TRBV7-9
size: -
J: TRBJ2-3

DNA: TGCGCCAGCAGTCTGACCCGGGAGCCACCACTCACTATGAATGGAAACACCATATATTTT
CDR3: CASSLTREPPLTMNGNTIYF
D: -
V: TRBV23-1
size: -
J: TRBJ1-3

DNA: TGTGCCAGCAGTTTCCAACCCGGGACAGGGGGGATTACGGGGCATTTT
CDR3: CASSFQPGTGGITGHF
D: TRBD1
V: TRBV28
size: once
J: TRBJ1-5

DNA: TGTGCCAGCAATGAAATCGGGACTTCGGTGAACAATGAGCAGTTCTTC
CDR3: CASNEIGTSVNNEQFF
D: -
V: TRBV28
size: few
J: TRBJ2-1

DNA: TGTGCCAGCAGCCAGGACAGGGCACGAGGCTACACCTTC
CDR3: CASSQDRARGYTF
D: TRBD1
V: TRBV28
size: -
J: TRBJ1-2

DNA: TGTGCCAGCAGCCTCACGGGAAGGGGGCCCTACGAGCAGTACTTC
CDR3: CASSLTGRGPYEQYF
D: TRBD1
V: TRBV11-3
size: -
J: TRBJ2-7

DNA: TGTGCCAGCAGCTTAGGGGGTAGCGGGTCCTACAATGAGCAGTTCTTC
CDR3: CASSLGGSGSYNEQFF
D: TRBD2
V: TRBV7-2
size: few
J: TRBJ2-1

DNA: TGTGCCAGCAGCTTAGTGAGCAGCCAGGCCTACAATGAGCAGTTCTTC
CDR3: CASSLVSSQAYNEQFF
D: -
V: TRBV7-2
size: -
J: TRBJ2-1

DNA: TGTGCCTGGAGTGTAGACTGGCAGTACGAGCAGTACTTC
CDR3: CAWSVDWQYEQYF
D: -
V: TRBV30
size: -
J: TRBJ2-7

DNA: TGTGCCAGCAGCCACGGGAGTTCCTCCTACAATGAGCAGTTCTTC
CDR3: CASSHGSSSYNEQFF
D: -
V: TRBV7-9
size: -
J: TRBJ2-1

DNA: TGCGCCAGCAGCTTGTACACGCCGGTGGGGGCCCTAGCGGGGACCCAGTACTTC
CDR3: CASSLYTPVGALAGTQYF
D: TRBD2
V: TRBV5-1
size: -
J: TRBJ2-5

DNA: TGTGCCAGCAGCTTCAGGGATTCCTACACCTTC
CDR3: CASSFRDSYTF
D: -
V: TRBV7-9
size: -
J: TRBJ1-2

DNA: TGCGCCAGCAGCCACCTGACAGATACGCAGTATTTT
CDR3: CASSHLTDTQYF
D: -
V: TRBV4-1
size: -
J: TRBJ2-3

DNA: TGTGCCAGCAGTTTACCGTTATCCGGGACAGGGGGCACAGATACGCAGTATTTT
CDR3: CASSLPLSGTGGTDTQYF
D: TRBD1
V: TRBV28
size: -
J: TRBJ2-3

DNA: TGTGCCAGCTCACCACTAGGGACAGGGACCTACGAGCAGTACTTC
CDR3: CASSPLGTGTYEQYF
D: TRBD1
V: TRBV18
size: -
J: TRBJ2-7

DNA: TGTGCCAGCGGACAGGGATTGCGGAACATTCAGTACTTC
CDR3: CASGQGLRNIQYF
D: TRBD1
V: TRBV6-5
size: once
J: TRBJ2-4

DNA: TGCGCCAGCAGCTTGGGTATAGGGGGCGAAGCTTTCTTT
CDR3: CASSLGIGGEAFF
D: TRBD1
V: TRBV5-1
size: -
J: TRBJ1-1

DNA: TGTGCCAGCAGTGCGGGGACCTACAATGAGCAGTTCTTC
CDR3: CASSAGTYNEQFF
D: -
V: TRBV25-1
size: -
J: TRBJ2-1

DNA: TGCGCCAGCAGCCAAGATCCGCCCAGCGGGAGGGCCGGGGAGCAGTTCTTC
CDR3: CASSQDPPSGRAGEQFF
D: TRBD2
V: TRBV4-1
size: -
J: TRBJ2-1

DNA: TGTGCCAGCAGTTACTCGTCCACAAGAGGGGATACGCAGTATTTT
CDR3: CASSYSSTRGDTQYF
D: -
V: TRBV6-5
size: few
J: TRBJ2-3

DNA: TGTGCCAGCAGCAGAACCGGGACAGGGGGAATTGGGGCTAGAAACACCATATATTTT
CDR3: CASSRTGTGGIGARNTIYF
D: TRBD1
V: TRBV5-4
size: -
J: TRBJ1-3

DNA: TGTGCCAGTCCCACAGGGGGAAACACCATATATTTT
CDR3: CASPTGGNTIYF
D: -
V: TRBV11-3
size: -
J: TRBJ1-3

DNA: TGTGCCAGCAGCTTGTACGGGGCCTACGAGCAGTACTTC
CDR3: CASSLYGAYEQYF
D: -
V: TRBV5-4
size: -
J: TRBJ2-7